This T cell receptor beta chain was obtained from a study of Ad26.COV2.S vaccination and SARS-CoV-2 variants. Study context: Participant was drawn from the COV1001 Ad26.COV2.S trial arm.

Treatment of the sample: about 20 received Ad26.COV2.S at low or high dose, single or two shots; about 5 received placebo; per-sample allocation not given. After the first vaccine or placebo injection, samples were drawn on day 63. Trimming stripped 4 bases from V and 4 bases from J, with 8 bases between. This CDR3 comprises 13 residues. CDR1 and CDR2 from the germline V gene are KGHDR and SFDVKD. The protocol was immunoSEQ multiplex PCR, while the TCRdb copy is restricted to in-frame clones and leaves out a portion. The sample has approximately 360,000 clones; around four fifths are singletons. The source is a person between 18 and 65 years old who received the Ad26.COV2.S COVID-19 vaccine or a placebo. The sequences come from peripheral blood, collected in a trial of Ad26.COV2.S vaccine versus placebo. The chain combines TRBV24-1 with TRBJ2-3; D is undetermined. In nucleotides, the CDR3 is TGTGCCACCAGTGACTACCAGGCAGATACGCAGTATTTT. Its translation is CATSDYQADTQYF.